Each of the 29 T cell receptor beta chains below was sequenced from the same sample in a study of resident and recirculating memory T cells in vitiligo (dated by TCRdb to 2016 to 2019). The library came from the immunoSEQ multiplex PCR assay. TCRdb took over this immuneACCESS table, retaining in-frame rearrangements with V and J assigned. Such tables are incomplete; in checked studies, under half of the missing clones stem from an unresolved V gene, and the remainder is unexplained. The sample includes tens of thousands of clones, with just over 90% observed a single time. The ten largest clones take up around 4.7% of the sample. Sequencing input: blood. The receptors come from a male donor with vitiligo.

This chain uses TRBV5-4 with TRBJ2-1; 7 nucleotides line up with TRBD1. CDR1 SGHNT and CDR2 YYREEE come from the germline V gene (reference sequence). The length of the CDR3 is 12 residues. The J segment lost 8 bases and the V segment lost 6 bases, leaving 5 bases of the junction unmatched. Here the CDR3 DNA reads TGTGCCAGCACCTTTACAGGGGATGAGCAGTTCTTC. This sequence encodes CASTFTGDEQFF.

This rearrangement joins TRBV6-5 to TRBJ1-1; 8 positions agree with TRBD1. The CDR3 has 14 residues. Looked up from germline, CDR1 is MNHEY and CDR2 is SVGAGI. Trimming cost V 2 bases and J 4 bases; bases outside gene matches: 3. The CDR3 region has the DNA TGTGCCAGCAGTTACGAGACAGGGGTCACTGAAGCTTTCTTT. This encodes CASSYETGVTEAFF.

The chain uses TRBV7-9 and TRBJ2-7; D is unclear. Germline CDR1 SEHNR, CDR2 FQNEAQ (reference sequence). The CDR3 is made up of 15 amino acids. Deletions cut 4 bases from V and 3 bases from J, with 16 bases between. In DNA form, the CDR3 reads TGTGCCAGCAGCTATGTAGTCACTCAAGACTACGAGCAGTACTTC. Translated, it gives CASSYVVTQDYEQYF.

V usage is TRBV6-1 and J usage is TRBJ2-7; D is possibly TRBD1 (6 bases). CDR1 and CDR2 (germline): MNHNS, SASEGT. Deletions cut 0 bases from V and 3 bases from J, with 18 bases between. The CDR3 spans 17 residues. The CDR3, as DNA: TGTGCCAGCAGTGAAGCGTACCGGGACAACGGGTTCTACGAGCAGTACTTC. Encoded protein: CASSEAYRDNGFYEQYF.

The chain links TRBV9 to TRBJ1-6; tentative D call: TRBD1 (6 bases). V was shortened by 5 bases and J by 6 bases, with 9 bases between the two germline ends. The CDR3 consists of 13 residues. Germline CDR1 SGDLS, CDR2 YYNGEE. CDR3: CASRGQINSPLHF. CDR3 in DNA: TGTGCCAGCAGAGGACAGATTAATTCACCCCTCCACTTT.

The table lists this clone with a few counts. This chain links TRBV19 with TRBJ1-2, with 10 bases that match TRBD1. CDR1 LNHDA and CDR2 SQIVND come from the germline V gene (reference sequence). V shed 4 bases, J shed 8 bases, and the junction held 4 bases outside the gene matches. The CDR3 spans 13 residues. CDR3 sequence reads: CASSTGQGWGYTF. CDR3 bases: TGTGCCAGTAGTACGGGACAGGGGTGGGGCTACACCTTC.

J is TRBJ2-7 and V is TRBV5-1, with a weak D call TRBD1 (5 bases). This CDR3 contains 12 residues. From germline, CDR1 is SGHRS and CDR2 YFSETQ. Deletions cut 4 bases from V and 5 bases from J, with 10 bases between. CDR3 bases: TGCGCCAGCAGCCGATACAGGCACGAGCAGTACTTC. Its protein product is CASSRYRHEQYF.

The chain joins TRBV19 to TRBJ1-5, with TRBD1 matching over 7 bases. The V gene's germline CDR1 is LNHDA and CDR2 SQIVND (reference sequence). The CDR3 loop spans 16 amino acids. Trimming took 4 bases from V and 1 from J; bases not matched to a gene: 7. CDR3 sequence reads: CASSTQGVGSNQPQHF. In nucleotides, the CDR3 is TGTGCCAGTAGTACGCAGGGGGTTGGGAGCAATCAGCCCCAGCATTTT.

In nucleotides, the CDR3 is TGTGCCAGCAGCTTAGACCCGGGACAGGGGGCGAGTAATTCACCCCTCCACTTT. Residues: CASSLDPGQGASNSPLHF. The rearrangement joins TRBV7-9 to TRBJ1-6, with 12 bases matching TRBD1. In germline, CDR1 is SEHNR, CDR2 FQNEAQ (reference sequence). The CDR3 spans 18 residues. V gave up 1 base and J gave up 6 bases; unmatched junction bases: 7.

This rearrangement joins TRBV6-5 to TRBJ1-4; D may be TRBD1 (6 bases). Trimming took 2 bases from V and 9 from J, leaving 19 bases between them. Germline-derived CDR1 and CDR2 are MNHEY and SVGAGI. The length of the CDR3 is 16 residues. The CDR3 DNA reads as TGTGCCAGCAGTTACGAGGGGGTTGCCAGGAGGAAAAAACTGTTTTTT. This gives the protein CASSYEGVARRKKLFF.

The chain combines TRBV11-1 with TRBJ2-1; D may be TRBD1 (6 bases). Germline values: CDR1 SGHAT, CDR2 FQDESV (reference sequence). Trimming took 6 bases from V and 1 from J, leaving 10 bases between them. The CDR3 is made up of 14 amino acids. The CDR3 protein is CASRRGGSYNEQFF. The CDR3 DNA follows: TGTGCCAGCAGGAGAGGGGGTTCCTACAATGAGCAGTTCTTC.

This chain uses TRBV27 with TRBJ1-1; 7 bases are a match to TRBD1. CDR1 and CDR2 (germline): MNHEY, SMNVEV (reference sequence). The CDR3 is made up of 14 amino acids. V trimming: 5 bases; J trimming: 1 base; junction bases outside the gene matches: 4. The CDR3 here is CASSGDSSNTEAFF. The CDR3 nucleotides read TGTGCCAGCAGTGGGGACAGCTCGAACACTGAAGCTTTCTTT.

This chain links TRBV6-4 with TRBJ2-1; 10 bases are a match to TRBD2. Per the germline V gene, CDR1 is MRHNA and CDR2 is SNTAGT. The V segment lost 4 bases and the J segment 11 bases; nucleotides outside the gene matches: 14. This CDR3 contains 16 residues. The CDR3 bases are TGTGCCAGCAGTGCCTACTTTAGCGGGGGGCCCCGTCAGCAGTTCTTC. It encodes CASSAYFSGGPRQQFF.

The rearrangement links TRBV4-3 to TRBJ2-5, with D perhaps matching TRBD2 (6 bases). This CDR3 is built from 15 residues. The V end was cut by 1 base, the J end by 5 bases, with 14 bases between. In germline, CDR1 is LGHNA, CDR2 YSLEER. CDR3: CASSQAPAGRETQYF. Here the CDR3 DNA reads TGCGCCAGCAGCCAAGCTCCCGCGGGGCGGGAGACCCAGTACTTC.

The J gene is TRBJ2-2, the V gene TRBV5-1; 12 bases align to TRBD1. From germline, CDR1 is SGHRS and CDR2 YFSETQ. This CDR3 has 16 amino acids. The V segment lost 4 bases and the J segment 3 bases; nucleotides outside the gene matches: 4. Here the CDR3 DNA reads TGCGCCAGCAGCAGGGGACAGGGGGCCGACACCGGGGAGCTGTTTTTT. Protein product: CASSRGQGADTGELFF.

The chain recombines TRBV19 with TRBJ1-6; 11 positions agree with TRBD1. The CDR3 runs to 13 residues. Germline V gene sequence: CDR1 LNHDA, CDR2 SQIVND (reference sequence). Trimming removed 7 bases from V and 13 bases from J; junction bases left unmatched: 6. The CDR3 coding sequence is TGTGCCAGTAAGGGACAGGGGGGCTCTCCCCTCCACTTT. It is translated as CASKGQGGSPLHF.

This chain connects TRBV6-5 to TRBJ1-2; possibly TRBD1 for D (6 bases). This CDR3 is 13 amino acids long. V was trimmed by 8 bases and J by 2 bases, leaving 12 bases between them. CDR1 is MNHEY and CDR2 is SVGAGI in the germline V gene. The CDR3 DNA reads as TGTGCCAGCGCCTTGACAGGAAACTATGGCTACACCTTC. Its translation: CASALTGNYGYTF.

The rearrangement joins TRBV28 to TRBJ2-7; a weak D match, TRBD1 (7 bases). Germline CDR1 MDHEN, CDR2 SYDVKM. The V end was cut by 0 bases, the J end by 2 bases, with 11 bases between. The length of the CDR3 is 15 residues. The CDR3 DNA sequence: TGTGCCAGCAGTTTATGGTCAGGGGGGCCCTACGAGCAGTACTTC. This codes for CASSLWSGGPYEQYF.

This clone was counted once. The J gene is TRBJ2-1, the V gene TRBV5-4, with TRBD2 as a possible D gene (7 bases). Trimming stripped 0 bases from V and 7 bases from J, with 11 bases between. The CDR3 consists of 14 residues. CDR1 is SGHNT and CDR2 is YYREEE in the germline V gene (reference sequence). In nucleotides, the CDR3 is TGTGCCAGCAGCTTGGCGGGGGGCCTAAATGAGCAGTTCTTC. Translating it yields CASSLAGGLNEQFF. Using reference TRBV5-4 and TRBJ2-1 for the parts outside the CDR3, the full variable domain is ETGVTQSPTHLIKTRGQQVTLRCSSQSGHNTVSWYQQALGQGPQFIFQYYREEENGRGNFPPRFSGLQFPNYSSELNVNALELDDSALYLCASSLAGGLNEQFFGPGTRLTVL.

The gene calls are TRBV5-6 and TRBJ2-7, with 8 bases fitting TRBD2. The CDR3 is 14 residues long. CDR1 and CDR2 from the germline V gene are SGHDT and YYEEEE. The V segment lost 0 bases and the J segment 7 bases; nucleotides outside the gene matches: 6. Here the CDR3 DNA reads TGTGCCAGCAGCTTGGTGGCGGGGGGAGGTGAGCAGTACTTC. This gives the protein CASSLVAGGGEQYF.

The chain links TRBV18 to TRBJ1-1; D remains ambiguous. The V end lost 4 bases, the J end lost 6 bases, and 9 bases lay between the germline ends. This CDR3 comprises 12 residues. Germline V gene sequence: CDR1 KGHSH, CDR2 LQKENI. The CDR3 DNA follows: TGTGCCAGCTCACTTTACAGTGCTGAAGCTTTCTTT. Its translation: CASSLYSAEAFF.

The CDR3 sequence: CASTFRDSGNQPQHF. CDR3 in DNA: TGTGCCAGCACCTTTCGCGACAGCGGCAATCAGCCCCAGCATTTT. This sequence joins TRBV2 and TRBJ1-5; a weak D match, TRBD1 (5 bases). Per germline, CDR1 SNHLY and CDR2 FYNNEI. V was pared by 7 bases and J by 2 bases, with 15 bases between. The CDR3 has 15 residues.

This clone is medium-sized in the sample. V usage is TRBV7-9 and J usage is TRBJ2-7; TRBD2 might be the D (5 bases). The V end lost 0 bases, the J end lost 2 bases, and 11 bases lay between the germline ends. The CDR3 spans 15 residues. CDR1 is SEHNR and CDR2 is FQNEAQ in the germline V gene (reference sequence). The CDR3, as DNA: TGTGCCAGCAGCTTAGCGGATCTGGGAGCCTACGAGCAGTACTTC. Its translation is CASSLADLGAYEQYF. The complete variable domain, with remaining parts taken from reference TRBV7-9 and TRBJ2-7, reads DTGVSQNPRHKITKRGQNVTFRCDPISEHNRLYWYRQTLGQGPEFLTYFQNEAQLEKSRLLSDRFSAERPKGSFSTLEIQRTEQGDSAMYLCASSLADLGAYEQYFGPGTRLTVT.

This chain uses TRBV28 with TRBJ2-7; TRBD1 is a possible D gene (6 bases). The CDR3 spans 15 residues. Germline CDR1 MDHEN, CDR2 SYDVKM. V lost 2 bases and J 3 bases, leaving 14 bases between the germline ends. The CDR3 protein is CASSLRTGSSYEQYF. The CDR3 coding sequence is TGTGCCAGCAGTTTACGCACAGGGTCCAGCTACGAGCAGTACTTC.

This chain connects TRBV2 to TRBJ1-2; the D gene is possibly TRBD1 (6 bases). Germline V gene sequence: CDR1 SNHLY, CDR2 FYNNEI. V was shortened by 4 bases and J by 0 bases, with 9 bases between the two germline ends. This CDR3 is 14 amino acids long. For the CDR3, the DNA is TGTGCCAGCAGTGGGGACACCACTAACTATGGCTACACCTTC. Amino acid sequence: CASSGDTTNYGYTF.

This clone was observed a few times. CDR3 sequence reads: CASSQDGTSGANEQFF. CDR3 DNA sequence: TGTGCCAGCAGCCAAGATGGGACTAGCGGGGCCAATGAGCAGTTCTTC. The chain has TRBV4-2 and TRBJ2-1; the match to TRBD2 covers 13 bases. Trimming at V came to 0 bases and at J to 6 bases, leaving 2 bases not matched to a gene. Germline V lookup: CDR1 LGHNA, CDR2 YNFKEQ. The CDR3 length is 16 residues.

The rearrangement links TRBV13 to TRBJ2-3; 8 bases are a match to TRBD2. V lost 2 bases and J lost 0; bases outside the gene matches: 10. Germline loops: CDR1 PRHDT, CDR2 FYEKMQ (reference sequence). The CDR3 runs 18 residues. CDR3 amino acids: CASSLSRGVVLSTDTQYF. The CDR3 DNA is TGTGCCAGCAGCTTATCGCGGGGGGTCGTTTTGAGCACAGATACGCAGTATTTT.

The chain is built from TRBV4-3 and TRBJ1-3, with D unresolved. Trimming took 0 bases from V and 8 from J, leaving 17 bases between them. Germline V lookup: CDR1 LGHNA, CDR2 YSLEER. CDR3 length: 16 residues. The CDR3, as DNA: TGCGCCAGCAGCCAAGATCGGGCAGTTAACGGGGACACCATATATTTT. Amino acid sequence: CASSQDRAVNGDTIYF.

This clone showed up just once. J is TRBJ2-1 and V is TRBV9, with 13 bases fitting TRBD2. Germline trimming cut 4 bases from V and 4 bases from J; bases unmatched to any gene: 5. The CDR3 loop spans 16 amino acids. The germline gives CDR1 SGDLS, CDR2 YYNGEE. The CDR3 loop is CASSPQLAGGYNEQFF. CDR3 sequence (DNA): TGTGCCAGCAGCCCGCAACTAGCGGGGGGGTACAATGAGCAGTTCTTC.